Each of the 4 T cell receptor beta chains below was sequenced from the same sample in a study of tumour-infiltrating T cells in Burkitt lymphoma. Clones were sequenced by immunoSEQ multiplex PCR, and TCRdb holds only the in-frame ones, with some missing. The sample lists tens of thousands of clones; roughly 30% were seen once. Material for sequencing was tumor tissue. The receptors originated from a human donor with Burkitt lymphoma.

This chain joins TRBV4-2 and TRBJ1-5; D gene ambiguous. V was shortened by 4 bases and J by 3 bases, with 7 bases between the two germline ends. Germline values: CDR1 LGHNA, CDR2 YNFKEQ. This CDR3 is built from 13 residues. The CDR3, as DNA: TGTGCCAGCAGCCGAAGCGTCAATCAGCCCCAGCATTTT. This encodes CASSRSVNQPQHF.

This chain connects TRBV6-5 to TRBJ1-3; perhaps TRBD1 as D (6 bases). V was clipped by 4 bases and J by 0 bases, with 10 bases between them. In germline, CDR1 is MNHEY, CDR2 SVGAGI. The CDR3 is made up of 15 amino acids. CDR3 amino acids: CASSFDRSSGNTIYF. CDR3 bases: TGTGCCAGCAGTTTTGACAGGAGCTCTGGAAACACCATATATTTT.

This clone came up a few times. The chain has TRBV5-1 and TRBJ2-5; 7 bases are shared with TRBD2. Germline V lookup: CDR1 SGHRS, CDR2 YFSETQ. The CDR3 is 13 amino acids. V shed 4 bases and J 5 bases; nucleotides not matched to a gene: 5. CDR3 coding DNA: TGCGCCAGCAGCGGCGGGGGAAGGGAGACCCAGTACTTC. It translates to CASSGGGRETQYF.

The table lists this clone with a few counts. The chain employs TRBV29-1 and TRBJ1-1; no definite D call. Trimming pared 4 bases from V and 4 bases from J, leaving 13 bases between. Germline lookup yields CDR1 SQVTM and CDR2 ANQGSEA. The CDR3 consists of 13 residues. CDR3 sequence reads: CSVGNGVLTEAFF. CDR3 nucleotides: TGCAGCGTTGGGAACGGGGTTCTCACTGAAGCTTTCTTT.